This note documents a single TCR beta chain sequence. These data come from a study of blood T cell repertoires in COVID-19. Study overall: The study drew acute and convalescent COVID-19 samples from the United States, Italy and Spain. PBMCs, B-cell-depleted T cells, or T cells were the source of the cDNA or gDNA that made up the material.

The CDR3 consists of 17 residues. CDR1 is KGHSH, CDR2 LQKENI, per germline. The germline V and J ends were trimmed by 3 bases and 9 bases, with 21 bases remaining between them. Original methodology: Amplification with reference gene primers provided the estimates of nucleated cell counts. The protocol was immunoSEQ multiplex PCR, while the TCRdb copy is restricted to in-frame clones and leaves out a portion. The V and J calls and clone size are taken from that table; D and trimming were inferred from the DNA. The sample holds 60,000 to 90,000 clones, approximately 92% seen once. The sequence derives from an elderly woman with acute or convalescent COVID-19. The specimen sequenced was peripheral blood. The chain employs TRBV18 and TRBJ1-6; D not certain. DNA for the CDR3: TGTGCCAGCTCACCGAGGCTGACCGGTTACTCGAGTTCACCCCTCCACTTT. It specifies CASSPRLTGYSSSPLHF.